These 2 T cell receptor beta chains came from one sample sequenced in a study of blood T cell repertoires in COVID-19. The table came from immunoSEQ multiplex PCR; TCRdb's copy has only in-frame clones and leaves some out. This sample has about 260,000 clones, with about 89% found just once. Source material: peripheral blood. The origin of the receptors is a woman between 50 and 59 years old with acute or convalescent COVID-19.

This chain uses TRBV14 with TRBJ2-1; 9 bases are a match to TRBD2. CDR3 length equals 17 residues. Germline V gives CDR1 SGHDN, CDR2 FVKESK. Trimming at V came to 2 bases and at J to 8 bases, leaving 13 bases not matched to a gene. Here the CDR3 reads CASSQWGLAGPNDEQFF. Written as DNA, the CDR3 is TGTGCCAGCAGCCAATGGGGGCTAGCGGGACCGAACGATGAGCAGTTCTTC.

V gene TRBV29-1 combines with J gene TRBJ2-2; TRBD1 aligns across 8 bases. This CDR3 is built from 15 residues. V shed 2 bases and J 0 bases; nucleotides not matched to a gene: 2. Germline V lookup: CDR1 SQVTM, CDR2 ANQGSEA. In nucleotides, the CDR3 is TGCAGCGTTGAACCGGACAGGGCGAACACCGGGGAGCTGTTTTTT. Amino acids: CSVEPDRANTGELFF.